Shown below are 16 T cell receptor beta chains from a single sample sequenced in a study of beta chain features in type 1 diabetes. The isolated RNA, all of it, was reverse transcribed, so expressed TCRB transcripts were what got sequenced. The method was immunoSEQ multiplex PCR; TCRdb's version includes in-frame clones alone and lacks a portion of them. In the table there are under 400,000 clones, roughly 12% of which are singletons. Material: naive CD4+ T cells from blood. The receptors here all came from a young man in good health.

The table lists this clone with a few counts. The chain couples TRBV18 to TRBJ2-1; 8 bases map to TRBD2. CDR1 is KGHSH, CDR2 LQKENI, per germline. The length of the CDR3 is 13 residues. J gave up 10 bases and V 8 bases, and 10 bases lay outside the gene matches. CDR3 nucleotide sequence: TGTGCCAGCGGTCCTAGCGGGTCGGGCGAGCAGTTCTTC. Translating gives CASGPSGSGEQFF.

This chain uses TRBV27 with TRBJ2-7, with 11 bases that match TRBD2. Germline V gene lookup returns CDR1 MNHEY and CDR2 SMNVEV (reference sequence). V was pared by 3 bases and J by 4 bases, with 5 bases of the junction left unmatched. This CDR3 contains 15 residues. CDR3 amino acids: CASSLGSSGRYEQYF. The CDR3, as DNA: TGTGCCAGCAGTTTGGGCTCTAGCGGGAGGTACGAGCAGTACTTC.

The chain joins TRBV28 to TRBJ2-1; 9 bases are shared with TRBD1. CDR1 is MDHEN and CDR2 is SYDVKM in the germline V gene. This CDR3 has 16 residues. The V segment lost 8 bases and the J segment 4 bases; nucleotides outside the gene matches: 12. The CDR3 loop reads CASRTGVLQWYNEQFF. CDR3 bases: TGTGCCAGCCGGACAGGGGTTCTCCAATGGTACAATGAGCAGTTCTTC. Variable domain in full (rest from reference TRBV28 and TRBJ2-1): DVKVTQSSRYLVKRTGEKVFLECVQDMDHENMFWYRQDPGLGLRLIYFSYDVKMKEKGDIPEGYSVSREKKERFSLILESASTNQTSMYLCASRTGVLQWYNEQFFGPGTRLTVL.

This clone turned up a few times. The rearrangement uses TRBV10-3 and TRBJ2-1; the D gene is possibly TRBD1 (5 bases). Between the trimmed V and J ends, which lost 11 bases and 10 bases, there was a span of 21 bases. The CDR3 is 13 amino acids. Germline V gives CDR1 ENHRY, CDR2 SYGVKD. Here the CDR3 DNA reads TGTGCCTCTGGGGCCGACCAGGTCCGAGAGCAGTTCTTC. It is translated as CASGADQVREQFF.

A remark on this clone: The same CDR3 arises from other DNA sequences in this sample as well. The chain links TRBV7-9 to TRBJ1-1, with D perhaps matching TRBD1 (6 bases). Germline V gene data show CDR1 as SEHNR and CDR2 as FQNEAQ (reference sequence). V dropped 5 bases and J dropped 4 bases, with 8 bases sitting between them. This CDR3 is built from 12 residues. CDR3 sequence reads: CASSQGTTEAFF. The DNA of the CDR3 is TGTGCCAGCAGCCAGGGGACCACTGAAGCTTTCTTT.

The rearrangement links TRBV30 to TRBJ2-5; 8 nucleotides agree with TRBD2. The V segment lost 0 bases and the J segment 4 bases; nucleotides outside the gene matches: 13. This CDR3 comprises 17 residues. Germline CDR1 is GTSNPN and CDR2 is SVGIG (reference sequence). The CDR3 nucleotides are TGTGCCTGGAGTGTAGGACTAGCCAGGGGAAAACCAGAGACCCAGTACTTC. It translates to CAWSVGLARGKPETQYF. The whole variable domain, filled in from reference TRBV30 and TRBJ2-5, reads SQTIHQWPATLVQPVGSPLSLECTVEGTSNPNLYWYRQAAGRGLQLLFYSVGIGQISSEVPQNLSASRPQDRQFILSSKKLLLSDSGFYLCAWSVGLARGKPETQYFGPGTRLLVL.

The chain recombines TRBV28 with TRBJ2-5; the D gene is possibly TRBD1 (6 bases). CDR1 is MDHEN and CDR2 is SYDVKM in the germline V gene. Trimming took 7 bases from V and 1 from J, leaving 10 bases between them. The CDR3 sequence is 13 residues long. The CDR3 reads CASNSRGQETQYF. Here the CDR3 DNA reads TGTGCCAGCAACTCCAGGGGCCAAGAGACCCAGTACTTC.

This sequence joins TRBV18 and TRBJ1-5; D is ambiguous. This CDR3 spans 14 amino acids. The germline V gene encodes CDR1 KGHSH and CDR2 LQKENI. The V and J ends lost 2 bases and 5 bases respectively, with 10 bases between them. The CDR3 here is CASSPSLRDQPQHF. In DNA form, the CDR3 reads TGTGCCAGCTCACCAAGCTTGCGCGATCAGCCCCAGCATTTT. The full variable domain, its missing parts supplied by reference TRBV18 and TRBJ1-5, is NAGVMQNPRHLVRRRGQEARLRCSPMKGHSHVYWYRQLPEEGLKFMVYLQKENIIDESGMPKERFSAEFPKEGPSILRIQQVVRGDSAAYFCASSPSLRDQPQHFGDGTRLSIL.

This clone turned up a few times. This rearrangement joins TRBV2 to TRBJ2-5; the D gene is possibly TRBD1 (6 bases). The CDR3 spans 13 residues. Looked up from germline, CDR1 is SNHLY and CDR2 is FYNNEI. Trimming took 2 bases from V and 4 from J, leaving 8 bases between them. The CDR3 loop reads CASSETRGETQYF. In nucleotides, the CDR3 is TGTGCCAGCAGTGAAACCAGGGGAGAGACCCAGTACTTC.

This clone has a handful of counts. The rearrangement links TRBV7-2 to TRBJ2-5; 8 positions agree with TRBD1. V shed 5 bases, J shed 4 bases, and the junction held 9 bases outside the gene matches. CDR1 and CDR2 (germline): SGHTA, FQGNSA. The CDR3 runs 15 residues. The CDR3 sequence: CASSVETGEVETQYF. CDR3 bases: TGTGCCAGCAGCGTGGAGACAGGGGAAGTAGAGACCCAGTACTTC.

The chain carries TRBV6-1 and TRBJ2-3; 7 bases align to TRBD1. From germline, CDR1 is MNHNS and CDR2 SASEGT. The CDR3 runs to 15 residues. Trimming at V came to 4 bases and at J to 2 bases, leaving 6 bases not matched to a gene. This CDR3 is CASSVQGTLTDTQYF. The CDR3 DNA reads as TGTGCCAGCAGTGTACAGGGGACCCTCACAGATACGCAGTATTTT.

This chain links TRBV9 with TRBJ1-1; no clear D gene. The CDR3 is 13 amino acids. V was clipped by 3 bases and J by 5 bases, with 11 bases between them. Germline loops: CDR1 SGDLS, CDR2 YYNGEE. The DNA for the CDR3 is TGTGCCAGCAGCGAGGGAGGAGGGACTGAAGCTTTCTTT. Protein product: CASSEGGGTEAFF.

J is TRBJ1-1 and V is TRBV5-4; no clear D gene. This CDR3 comprises 13 residues. Trimming shortened V by 0 bases and J by 5 bases, and 8 bases separated the two germline ends. Germline loops: CDR1 SGHNT, CDR2 YYREEE (reference sequence). The CDR3 sequence: CASSLDEGTEAFF. The CDR3 DNA reads as TGTGCCAGCAGCTTGGACGAGGGAACTGAAGCTTTCTTT.

DNA for the CDR3: TGTGCCAGCAGCTTAGCAGGGGACACTGAAGCTTTCTTT. Translated, it gives CASSLAGDTEAFF. V gene TRBV7-9 combines with J gene TRBJ1-1, with D possibly being TRBD1 (5 bases). The CDR3 extends over 13 amino acids. Germline lookup yields CDR1 SEHNR and CDR2 FQNEAQ (reference sequence). V was clipped by 0 bases and J by 3 bases, with 5 bases between them.

This clone was seen a handful of times. The V gene is TRBV28, the J gene TRBJ2-5; TRBD1 is a possible D gene (6 bases). Trimming stripped 3 bases from V and 5 bases from J, with 10 bases between. The CDR3 consists of 13 residues. Germline-derived CDR1 and CDR2 are MDHEN and SYDVKM. CDR3 coding DNA: TGTGCCAGCAGTTTCAGGGGCCCGGAGACCCAGTACTTC. It yields the protein CASSFRGPETQYF.

This clone was detected only a few times. The rearrangement links TRBV18 to TRBJ2-7; 12 bases are a match to TRBD2. J lost 7 bases, V lost 3 bases, and 10 bases had no gene match. This CDR3 is built from 16 residues. Germline CDR1 KGHSH, CDR2 LQKENI. The CDR3 DNA reads as TGTGCCAGCTCACCGACACTAGCGGGGGGAAGCGGAGAGCAGTACTTC. Its translation is CASSPTLAGGSGEQYF.